Described below is a single TCR beta chain sequence and its context. No antigen is known for it. This record comes from a study of cytomegalovirus exposure and HLA in healthy donors. PCR amplification relied on 60 Vbeta primers (plus 13 Jbeta primers). Generated by immunoSEQ multiplex PCR, the TCRdb table keeps only in-frame clones and is missing some. Seen here are 55,000 to 85,000 clones, approximately 78% observed once, and the top ten hold about 8%. Study findings and constraints: Roughly even sequencing depth across donors was the assumption behind the presence/absence analyses.

Material for sequencing was PBMCs. This TCR was sampled from a man between 18 and 35 years old in good health and CMV-seropositive.

CDR3 amino acids: CASSFDTNTEAFF. The CDR3 DNA follows: TGTGCCAGCAGCTTTGACACGAACACTGAAGCTTTCTTT. V and J are TRBV7-3 and TRBJ1-1; no clear D. V was shortened by 3 bases and J by 1 base, with 6 bases between the two germline ends. The CDR3 consists of 13 residues. Germline-derived CDR1 and CDR2 are SGHTA and FQGTGA.